This T cell receptor beta chain was sequenced during a study of T cell responses to AZD1222 COVID-19 vaccine. With 2 bases removed from V and 3 bases from J, the gap between germline ends came to 5 bases. The CDR3 contains 13 residues. Germline values: CDR1 SNHLY, CDR2 FYNNEI. Measured with immunoSEQ multiplex PCR; TCRdb has only the in-frame clones, and not every one. Altogether roughly 130,000 clones are present, just over 85% being singletons, with the ten largest covering 9.5% to 15%. The material was peripheral blood, obtained on day 0 of AZD1222 vaccination. This receptor was identified in an adult in good health. The chain recombines TRBV2 with TRBJ2-1; D might be TRBD1 (5 bases). The CDR3 nucleotides read TGTGCCAGCAGTGAAAGGGGCTACAATGAGCAGTTCTTC. Its protein product is CASSERGYNEQFF.